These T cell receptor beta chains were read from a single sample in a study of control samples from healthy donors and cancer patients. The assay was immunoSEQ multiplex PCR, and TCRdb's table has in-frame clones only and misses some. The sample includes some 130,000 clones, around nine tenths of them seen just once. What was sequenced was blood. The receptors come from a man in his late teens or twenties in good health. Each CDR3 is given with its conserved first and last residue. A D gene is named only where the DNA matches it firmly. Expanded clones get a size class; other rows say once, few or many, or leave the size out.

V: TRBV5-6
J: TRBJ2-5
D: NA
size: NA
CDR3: CASSLVGGETQYF
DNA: TGTGCCAGCAGCTTGGTTGGGGGAGAGACCCAGTACTTC

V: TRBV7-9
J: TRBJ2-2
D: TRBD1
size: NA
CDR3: CASKLTGGMTGELFF
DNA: TGTGCCAGCAAACTGACAGGGGGGATGACCGGGGAGCTGTTTTTT

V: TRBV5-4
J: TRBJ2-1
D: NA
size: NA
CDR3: CASSLEGGLRNEQFF
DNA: TGTGCCAGCAGCTTGGAGGGGGGCCTTAGGAATGAGCAGTTCTTC

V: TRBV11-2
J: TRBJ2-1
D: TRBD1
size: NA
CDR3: CASSRRQGNNEQFF
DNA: TGTGCCAGCAGCCGCCGACAGGGAAACAATGAGCAGTTCTTC

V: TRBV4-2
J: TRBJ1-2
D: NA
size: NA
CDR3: CATLASEYGYTF
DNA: TGTGCCACCCTAGCCTCGGAGTATGGCTACACCTTC

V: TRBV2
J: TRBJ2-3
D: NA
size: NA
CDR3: CAGTLQATQYF
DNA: TGTGCCGGCACACTCCAGGCTACGCAGTATTTT

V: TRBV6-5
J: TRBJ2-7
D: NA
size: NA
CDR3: CASSYRAGIFFEQYF
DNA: TGTGCCAGCAGTTATCGGGCAGGGATTTTTTTCGAGCAGTACTTC

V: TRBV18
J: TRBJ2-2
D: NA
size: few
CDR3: CASSRGGQYTGELFF
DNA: TGTGCCAGCTCACGGGGAGGACAGTACACCGGGGAGCTGTTTTTT

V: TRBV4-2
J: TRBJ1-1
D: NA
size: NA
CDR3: CASSQDQDRNTEAFF
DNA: TGTGCCAGCAGCCAAGATCAGGACAGGAACACTGAAGCTTTCTTT

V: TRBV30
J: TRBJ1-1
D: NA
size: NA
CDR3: CAWSPRDTEAFF
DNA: TGTGCCTGGAGCCCCCGGGACACTGAAGCTTTCTTT

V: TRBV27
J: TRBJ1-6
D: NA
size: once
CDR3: CASSQQGGTSPLHF
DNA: TGTGCCAGCAGCCAACAGGGAGGTACTTCACCCCTCCACTTT

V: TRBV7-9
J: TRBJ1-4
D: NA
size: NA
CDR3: CASSRDRFLNEKLFF
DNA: TGTGCCAGCAGCCGAGACAGGTTCCTTAATGAAAAACTGTTTTTT

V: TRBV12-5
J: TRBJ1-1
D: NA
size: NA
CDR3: CASGLVGNTEAFF
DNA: TGTGCTAGTGGTTTGGTGGGGAACACTGAAGCTTTCTTT

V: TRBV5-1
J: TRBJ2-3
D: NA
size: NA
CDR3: CASSSRQGTDTQYF
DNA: TGCGCCAGCAGCTCCCGACAGGGCACAGATACGCAGTATTTT

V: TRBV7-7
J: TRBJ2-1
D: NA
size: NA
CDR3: CASSPPEGVGYEQFF
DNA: TGTGCCAGCAGCCCTCCCGAGGGAGTTGGGTATGAGCAGTTCTTC

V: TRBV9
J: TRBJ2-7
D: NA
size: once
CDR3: CASSVGFADSYEQYF
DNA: TGTGCCAGCAGCGTGGGGTTCGCGGACTCCTACGAGCAGTACTTC

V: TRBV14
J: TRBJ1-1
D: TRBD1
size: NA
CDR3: CASSPLTGTGMNTEAFF
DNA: TGTGCCAGCAGCCCCCTCACCGGGACAGGCATGAACACTGAAGCTTTCTTT

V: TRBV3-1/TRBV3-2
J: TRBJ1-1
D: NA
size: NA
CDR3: CASSQEGDTEAFF
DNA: TGTGCCAGCAGCCAAGAGGGGGACACTGAAGCTTTCTTT

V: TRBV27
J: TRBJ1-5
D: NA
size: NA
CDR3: CASRPRSGNQPQHF
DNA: TGTGCCAGCAGGCCACGAAGTGGCAATCAGCCCCAGCATTTT

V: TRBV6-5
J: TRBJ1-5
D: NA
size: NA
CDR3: CASTKGGLSNQPQHF
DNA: TGTGCCAGCACCAAGGGGGGTCTTAGCAATCAGCCCCAGCATTTT

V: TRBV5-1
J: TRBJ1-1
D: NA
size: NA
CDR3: CASSFGEVGTEAFF
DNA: TGCGCCAGCAGCTTTGGGGAGGTGGGCACTGAAGCTTTCTTT

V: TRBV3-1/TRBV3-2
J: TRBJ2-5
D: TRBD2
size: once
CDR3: CASSQDLSGGASETQYF
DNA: TGTGCCAGCAGCCAAGATCTTAGCGGGGGGGCATCAGAGACCCAGTACTTC

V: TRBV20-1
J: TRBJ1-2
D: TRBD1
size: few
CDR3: CSASELGGARGYTF
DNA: TGCAGTGCTAGTGAATTAGGGGGCGCGCGGGGCTACACCTTC

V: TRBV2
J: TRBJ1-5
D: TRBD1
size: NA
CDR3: CASSGTGEGQPQHF
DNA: TGTGCCAGCAGTGGGACAGGGGAGGGTCAGCCCCAGCATTTT

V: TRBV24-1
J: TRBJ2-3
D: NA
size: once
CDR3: CATSDYNDGVGTDTQYF
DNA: TGTGCCACCAGTGATTATAACGACGGGGTCGGAACAGATACGCAGTATTTT

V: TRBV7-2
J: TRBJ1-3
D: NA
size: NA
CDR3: CASSLATVGVSTIYF
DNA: TGTGCCAGCAGCTTAGCCACCGTCGGAGTAAGCACCATATATTTT

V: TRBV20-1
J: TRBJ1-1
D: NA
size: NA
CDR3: CSAHRNTEAFF
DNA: TGCAGTGCCCACCGTAACACTGAAGCTTTCTTT

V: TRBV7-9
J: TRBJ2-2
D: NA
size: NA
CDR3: CASSLGTVGELFF
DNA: TGTGCCAGCAGCCTCGGTACAGTCGGGGAGCTGTTTTTT

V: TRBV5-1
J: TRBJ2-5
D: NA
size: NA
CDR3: CASSFARRETQYF
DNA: TGCGCCAGCAGCTTCGCCCGGCGAGAGACCCAGTACTTC

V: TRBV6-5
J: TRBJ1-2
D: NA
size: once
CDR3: CASSYSAHRTDYGYTF
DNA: TGTGCCAGCAGTTACTCTGCTCATAGGACGGATTATGGCTACACCTTC

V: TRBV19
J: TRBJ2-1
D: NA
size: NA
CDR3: CASSIIRGKFGNYNEQFF
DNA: TGTGCCAGTAGTATCATAAGGGGGAAATTTGGAAACTACAATGAGCAGTTCTTC

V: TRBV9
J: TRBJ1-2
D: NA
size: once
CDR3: CASSLGEYGYTF
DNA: TGTGCCAGCAGCCTAGGGGAATATGGCTACACCTTC

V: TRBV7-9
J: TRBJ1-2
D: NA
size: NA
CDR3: CASSPALGAGHESYGYTF
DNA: TGTGCCAGCAGTCCTGCCCTGGGGGCGGGACATGAGTCCTATGGCTACACCTTC

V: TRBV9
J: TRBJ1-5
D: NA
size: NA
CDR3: CASSVGVGASNQPQHF
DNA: TGTGCCAGCAGCGTAGGGGTAGGGGCGAGTAATCAGCCCCAGCATTTT

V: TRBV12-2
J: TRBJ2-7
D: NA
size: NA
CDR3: CASRFISGTPGDEQYF
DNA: TGTGCAAGTCGCTTTATTTCCGGGACACCGGGAGACGAGCAGTACTTC

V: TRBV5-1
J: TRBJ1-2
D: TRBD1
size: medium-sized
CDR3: CASSPEGTGGYGYTF
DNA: TGCGCCAGCAGCCCTGAGGGGACAGGGGGCTATGGCTACACCTTC

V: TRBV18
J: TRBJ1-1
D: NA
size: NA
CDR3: CASSPPTTLRLNTEAFF
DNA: TGTGCCAGCTCACCCCCGACCACACTTCGATTGAACACTGAAGCTTTCTTT

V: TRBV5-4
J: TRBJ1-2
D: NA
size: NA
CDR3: CASSFVSGYTF
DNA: TGTGCCAGCAGCTTCGTCAGTGGCTACACCTTC

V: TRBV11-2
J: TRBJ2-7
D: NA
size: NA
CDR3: CASSWGSAYEQYF
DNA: TGTGCCAGCAGCTGGGGCAGTGCGTACGAGCAGTACTTC

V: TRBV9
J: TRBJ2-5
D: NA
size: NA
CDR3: CASSLSAGSETQYF
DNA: TGTGCCAGCAGCCTCTCGGCGGGTTCGGAGACCCAGTACTTC

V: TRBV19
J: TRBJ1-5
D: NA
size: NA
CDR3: CASMSDRGNQPQHF
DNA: TGTGCCAGTATGTCGGATCGGGGCAATCAGCCCCAGCATTTT

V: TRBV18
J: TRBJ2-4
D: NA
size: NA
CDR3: CASSPGVGDIQYF
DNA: TGTGCCAGCTCACCAGGTGTGGGGGACATTCAGTACTTC

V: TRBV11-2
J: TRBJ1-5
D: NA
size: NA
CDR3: CASSYRREQPQHF
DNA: TGTGCCAGCAGCTACAGGAGGGAACAGCCCCAGCATTTT

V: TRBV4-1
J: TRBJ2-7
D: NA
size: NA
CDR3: CASSQGAIEYEQYF
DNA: TGCGCCAGCAGCCAAGGGGCTATCGAATACGAGCAGTACTTC

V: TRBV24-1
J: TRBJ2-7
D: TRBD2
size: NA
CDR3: CATSEGLAGIHEQYF
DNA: TGTGCCACCAGTGAGGGACTAGCGGGGATCCACGAGCAGTACTTC

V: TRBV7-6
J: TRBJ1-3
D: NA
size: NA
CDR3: CASSLGEPGQGNTIYF
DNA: TGTGCCAGCAGCTTAGGCGAACCGGGACAAGGAAACACCATATATTTT

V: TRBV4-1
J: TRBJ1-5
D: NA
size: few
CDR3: CASSQDIQGYQPQHF
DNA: TGCGCCAGCAGCCAAGATATTCAGGGGTATCAGCCCCAGCATTTT

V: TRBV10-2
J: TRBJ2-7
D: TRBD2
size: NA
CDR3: CASSDLRGYLHSYEQYF
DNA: TGCGCCAGCAGTGATTTGCGGGGGTACCTGCATTCCTACGAGCAGTACTTC

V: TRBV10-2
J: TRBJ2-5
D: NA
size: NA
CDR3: CASSESRVAGQETQYF
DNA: TGCGCCAGCAGTGAGTCTAGGGTCGCGGGGCAGGAGACCCAGTACTTC

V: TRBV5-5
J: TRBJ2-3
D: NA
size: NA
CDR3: CASSRNRDQSTDTQYF
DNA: TGTGCCAGCAGCCGCAACAGGGACCAAAGCACAGATACGCAGTATTTT

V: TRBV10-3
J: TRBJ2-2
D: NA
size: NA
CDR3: CATGRAGELFF
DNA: TGTGCCACCGGGCGGGCCGGGGAGCTGTTTTTT